The T cell receptor beta chain described here comes from a study of blood T cell repertoires in COVID-19. At the level of the study: The samples span acute and convalescent COVID-19 from the United States, Italy and Spain. Sources were T cells, B-cell-depleted T cells, or PBMCs; the material itself was cDNA or gDNA.

The CDR3 runs to 14 residues. V lost 7 bases to trimming and J lost 6 bases, with 16 bases between them. The V gene's germline CDR1 is SNHLY and CDR2 FYNNEI. Methods used by the authors: Amplified reference gene primers provided the basis for estimating nucleated cell counts. Clones were sequenced by immunoSEQ multiplex PCR, and TCRdb holds only the in-frame ones, with some missing. That table gives V, J and clone size, and the DNA gave D and trimming. The table has some 300,000 clones, 88% seen once; the top ten hold approximately 7%. The chain links TRBV2 to TRBJ1-5; a weak D match, TRBD1 (6 bases). This sequence originates from a woman in her thirties who had recovered from COVID-19. The sequenced sample consisted of peripheral blood. The CDR3 nucleotides are TGTGCCAGCACACCGGGCGGGGGGCTTCAGCCCCAGCATTTT. Translated: CASTPGGGLQPQHF.